This T cell receptor (beta chain) was sequenced for a study of blood T cell repertoires in COVID-19. Study-wide context: The samples span acute and convalescent COVID-19 from the United States, Italy and Spain. PBMCs, B-cell-depleted T cells, or T cells provided the cDNA or gDNA that made up the material.

In the original workflow: Quantification of nucleated cells was approximated via reference gene primer amplification. Clones were read by immunoSEQ multiplex PCR, and TCRdb kept only the in-frame ones, dropping some. V, J and clone size are those of that table, while D and trimming were read from the DNA. This sample has 350,000 to 450,000 clones; about 85% occur once, and the top ten carry more than 3%. V lost 7 bases to trimming and J lost 4 bases; unmatched junction nucleotides: 6. Germline V gene lookup returns CDR1 MNHEY and CDR2 SVGAGI. The CDR3 has 14 amino acids. The receptor was isolated from a woman aged 18-29 years with acute or convalescent COVID-19. The chain has TRBV6-5 and TRBJ2-7, with 11 bases fitting TRBD1. The sample comprised peripheral blood. The DNA of the CDR3 is TGTGCCAGCACCCCGGACAGGGGGCTATACGAGCAGTACTTC. Translating gives CASTPDRGLYEQYF.